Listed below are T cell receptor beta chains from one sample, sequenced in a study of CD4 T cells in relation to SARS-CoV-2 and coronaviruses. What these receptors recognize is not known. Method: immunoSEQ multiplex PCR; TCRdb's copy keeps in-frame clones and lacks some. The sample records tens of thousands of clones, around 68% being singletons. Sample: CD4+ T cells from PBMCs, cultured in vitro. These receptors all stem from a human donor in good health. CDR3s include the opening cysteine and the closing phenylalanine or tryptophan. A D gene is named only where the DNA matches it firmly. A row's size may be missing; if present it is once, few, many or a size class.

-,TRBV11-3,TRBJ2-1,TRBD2,CASSLSGESYNEQFF,TGTGCCAGCAGCCTCAGCGGGGAGTCCTACAATGAGCAGTTCTTC
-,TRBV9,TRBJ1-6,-,CASSVDSHNSPLHF,TGTGCCAGCAGCGTAGACAGTCATAATTCACCCCTCCACTTT
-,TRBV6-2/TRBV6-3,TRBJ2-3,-,CASSYVGRGGLSTDTQYF,TGTGCCAGCAGTTATGTCGGTAGGGGGGGGCTTAGCACAGATACGCAGTATTTT
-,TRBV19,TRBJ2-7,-,CASSIAGPDYPYEQYF,TGTGCCAGTAGTATAGCCGGACCTGACTATCCTTACGAGCAGTACTTC
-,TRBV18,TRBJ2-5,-,CASSTQETQYF,TGTGCCAGCTCTACCCAAGAGACCCAGTACTTC
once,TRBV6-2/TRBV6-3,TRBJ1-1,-,CASSYGGGVFNTEAFF,TGTGCCAGCAGTTACGGTGGAGGGGTTTTCAACACTGAAGCTTTCTTT
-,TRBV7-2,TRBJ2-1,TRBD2,CASSFSGGGDEQFF,TGTGCCAGCAGCTTTAGCGGGGGAGGCGATGAGCAGTTCTTC
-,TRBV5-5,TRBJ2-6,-,CASSSTLSSGANVLTF,TGTGCCAGCAGCTCGACACTGAGCTCTGGGGCCAACGTCCTGACTTTC
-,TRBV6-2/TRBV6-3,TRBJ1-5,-,CASSYSNARGQPQHF,TGTGCCAGCAGTTACTCGAACGCCAGGGGTCAGCCCCAGCATTTT
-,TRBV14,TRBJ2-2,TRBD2,CASSRLAGPTGELFF,TGTGCCAGCAGCCGACTAGCGGGACCCACCGGGGAGCTGTTTTTT
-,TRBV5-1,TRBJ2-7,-,CASNSGASGPYEQYF,TGCGCCAGCAACTCAGGGGCTAGCGGACCCTACGAGCAGTACTTC
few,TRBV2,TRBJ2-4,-,CASSEFGGRGNIQYF,TGTGCCAGCAGTGAATTCGGGGGCCGGGGAAACATTCAGTACTTC
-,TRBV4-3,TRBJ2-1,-,CASSHGPVGHNEQFF,TGCGCCAGCAGCCACGGACCAGTGGGTCACAATGAGCAGTTCTTC
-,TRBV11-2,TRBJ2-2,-,CASSLRTESITGELFF,TGTGCCAGCAGCCTCCGGACAGAAAGCATAACCGGGGAGCTGTTTTTT
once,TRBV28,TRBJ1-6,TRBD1,CASTGTARSYNSPLHF,TGTGCCAGCACAGGGACAGCACGCTCCTATAATTCACCCCTCCACTTT
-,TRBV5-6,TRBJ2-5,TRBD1,CASSWGTGSQETQYF,TGTGCCAGCAGCTGGGGGACAGGATCCCAAGAGACCCAGTACTTC
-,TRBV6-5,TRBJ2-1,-,CASTRAAEQFF,TGTGCCAGCACTAGGGCCGCTGAGCAGTTCTTC
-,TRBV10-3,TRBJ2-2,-,CAISARGLDTGELFF,TGTGCCATCAGTGCCAGGGGCCTCGACACCGGGGAGCTGTTTTTT
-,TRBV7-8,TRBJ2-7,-,CASSLAISYEQYF,TGTGCCAGCAGCTTAGCCATCTCCTACGAGCAGTACTTC
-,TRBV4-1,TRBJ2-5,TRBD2,CASSQGGGAPQYF,TGCGCCAGCAGCCAAGGCGGGGGGGCCCCCCAGTACTTC
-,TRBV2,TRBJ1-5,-,CASTLTGGQPQHF,TGTGCCAGCACCCTTACCGGGGGTCAGCCCCAGCATTTT
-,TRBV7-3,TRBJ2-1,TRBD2,CASSSLAGDNEQFF,TGTGCCAGCAGCTCGCTAGCGGGTGACAATGAGCAGTTCTTC
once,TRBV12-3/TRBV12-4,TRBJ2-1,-,CASTGGADNEQFF,TGTGCCAGCACGGGCGGGGCAGACAATGAGCAGTTCTTC
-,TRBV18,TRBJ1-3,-,CASSPTGSSGNTIYF,TGTGCCAGCTCACCAACGGGTAGTTCTGGAAACACCATATATTTT
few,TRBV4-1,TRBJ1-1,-,CASSGRGGQETEAFF,TGCGCCAGCAGCGGCCGGGGGGGGCAGGAAACTGAAGCTTTCTTT
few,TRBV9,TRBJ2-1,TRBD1,CASSAYGQVNEQFF,TGTGCCAGCAGCGCATACGGACAGGTAAACGAGCAGTTCTTC
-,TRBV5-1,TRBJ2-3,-,CASSSTDTQYF,TGCGCCAGCAGCTCAACAGATACGCAGTATTTT
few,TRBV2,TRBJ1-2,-,CASSEAPANYGYTF,TGTGCCAGCAGTGAAGCCCCAGCTAACTATGGCTACACCTTC
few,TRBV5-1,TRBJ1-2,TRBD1,CASSLGQGTTNYGYTF,TGCGCCAGCAGCTTGGGACAGGGGACAACTAACTATGGCTACACCTTC
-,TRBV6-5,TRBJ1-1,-,CASTLDRNTEAFF,TGTGCCAGCACTCTAGACAGGAACACTGAAGCTTTCTTT
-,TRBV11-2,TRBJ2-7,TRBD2,CASSQAGSGREQYF,TGTGCCAGCAGCCAAGCGGGTAGCGGGAGGGAGCAGTACTTC
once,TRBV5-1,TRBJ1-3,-,CASSLGATLSGNTIYF,TGCGCCAGCAGCTTGGGCGCGACACTCTCTGGAAACACCATATATTTT
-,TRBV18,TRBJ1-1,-,CASSPIRTTNTEAFF,TGTGCCAGCTCACCAATCAGGACTACTAACACTGAAGCTTTCTTT
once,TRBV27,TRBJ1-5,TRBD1,CASSFHGTGFSNQPQHF,TGTGCCAGCAGTTTCCATGGGACAGGCTTTAGCAATCAGCCCCAGCATTTT
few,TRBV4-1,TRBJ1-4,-,CASSPLGRPMGGEKLFF,TGCGCCAGCAGCCCCCTTGGTCGACCCATGGGGGGTGAAAAACTGTTTTTT
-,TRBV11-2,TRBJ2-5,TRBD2,CASSRLRAGGGETQYF,TGTGCCAGCAGCCGCCTAAGAGCGGGAGGTGGGGAGACCCAGTACTTC
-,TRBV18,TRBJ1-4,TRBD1,CASSPYRGQGEKLFF,TGTGCCAGCTCACCCTACAGGGGGCAAGGGGAAAAACTGTTTTTT
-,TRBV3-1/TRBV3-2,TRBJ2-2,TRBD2,CASSPAGLSGRGTGELFF,TGTGCCAGCAGCCCCGCCGGCCTTAGCGGGAGGGGCACCGGGGAGCTGTTTTTT
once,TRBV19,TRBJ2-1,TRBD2,CASSTSGSGHTMTGVQFF,TGTGCCAGTAGTACTAGCGGGAGCGGGCATACAATGACTGGTGTGCAGTTCTTC
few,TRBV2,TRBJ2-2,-,CASSRLGADTGELFF,TGTGCCAGCAGTCGACTCGGGGCGGACACCGGGGAGCTGTTTTTT
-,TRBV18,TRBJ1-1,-,CASSPSQGRAEAFF,TGTGCCAGCTCACCATCACAGGGTCGCGCTGAAGCTTTCTTT
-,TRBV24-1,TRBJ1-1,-,CATSDFPSRAGGRDSGGTEAFF,TGTGCCACCAGTGATTTCCCGTCCCGCGCCGGGGGGCGGGATTCCGGGGGGACTGAAGCTTTCTTT
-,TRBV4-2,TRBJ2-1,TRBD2,CASSQAWTSGTGSYNEQFF,TGTGCCAGCAGCCAGGCGTGGACTAGCGGGACTGGCTCCTACAATGAGCAGTTCTTC
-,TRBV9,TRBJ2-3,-,CASSVEARADTQYF,TGTGCCAGCAGCGTAGAGGCTCGAGCAGATACGCAGTATTTT
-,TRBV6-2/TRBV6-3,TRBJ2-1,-,CASSYSLEQFF,TGTGCCAGCAGTTACTCTCTTGAGCAGTTCTTC
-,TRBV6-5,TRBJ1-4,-,CASSYVRGPRGEKLFF,TGTGCCAGCAGTTACGTTCGGGGGCCCCGGGGCGAAAAACTGTTTTTT
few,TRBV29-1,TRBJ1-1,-,CSVEDRQAQNTEAFF,TGCAGCGTTGAAGACCGACAGGCCCAGAACACTGAAGCTTTCTTT
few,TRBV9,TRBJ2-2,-,CASSAPSRRELFF,TGTGCCAGCAGCGCACCCAGTCGGAGGGAGCTGTTTTTT
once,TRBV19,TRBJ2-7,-,CASSPQDRRGSYEQYF,TGTGCCAGTAGTCCTCAGGACAGGAGGGGGTCCTACGAGCAGTACTTC
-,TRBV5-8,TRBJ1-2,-,CATPGPSTNF,TGTGCCACCCCCGGCCCCTCCACCAACTTC
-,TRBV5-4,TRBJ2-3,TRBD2,CASSPGTSSTDTQYF,TGTGCCAGCAGTCCAGGGACTAGCTCGACAGATACGCAGTATTTT
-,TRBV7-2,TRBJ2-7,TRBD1,CASSPSGQGAYEQYF,TGTGCCAGCAGCCCCTCGGGACAGGGGGCCTACGAGCAGTACTTC
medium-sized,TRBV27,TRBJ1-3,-,CASSLYGGRHPGNTIYF,TGTGCCAGCAGTTTATACGGAGGAAGGCACCCTGGAAACACCATATATTTT
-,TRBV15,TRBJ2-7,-,CATSRDRADYNYEQYF,TGTGCCACCAGCAGAGATAGAGCAGACTACAACTACGAGCAGTACTTC
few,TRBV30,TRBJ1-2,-,CAWSVRADGYTF,TGTGCCTGGAGTGTACGGGCCGATGGCTACACCTTC
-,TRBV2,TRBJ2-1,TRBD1,CASDREYGNEQFF,TGTGCCAGCGACAGGGAATATGGCAATGAGCAGTTCTTC
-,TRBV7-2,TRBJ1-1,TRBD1,CASSPWTGVRNTEAFF,TGTGCCAGCAGCCCTTGGACAGGCGTCAGGAACACTGAAGCTTTCTTT